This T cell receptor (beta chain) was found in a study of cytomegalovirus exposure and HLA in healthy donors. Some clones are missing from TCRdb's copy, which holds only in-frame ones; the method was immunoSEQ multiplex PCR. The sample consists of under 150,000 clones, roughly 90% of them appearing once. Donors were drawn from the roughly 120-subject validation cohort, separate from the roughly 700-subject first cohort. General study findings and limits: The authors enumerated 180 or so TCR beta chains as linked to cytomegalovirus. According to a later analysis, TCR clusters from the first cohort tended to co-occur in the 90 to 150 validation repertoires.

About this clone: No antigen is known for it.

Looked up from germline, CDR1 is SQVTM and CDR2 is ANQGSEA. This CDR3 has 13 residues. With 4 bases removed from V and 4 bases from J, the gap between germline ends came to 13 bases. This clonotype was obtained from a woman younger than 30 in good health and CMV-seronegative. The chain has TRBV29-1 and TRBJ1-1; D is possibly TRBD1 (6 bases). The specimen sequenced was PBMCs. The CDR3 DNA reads TGCAGCGTTGGGCAGGGGTTGTCCACTGAAGCTTTCTTT. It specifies CSVGQGLSTEAFF.